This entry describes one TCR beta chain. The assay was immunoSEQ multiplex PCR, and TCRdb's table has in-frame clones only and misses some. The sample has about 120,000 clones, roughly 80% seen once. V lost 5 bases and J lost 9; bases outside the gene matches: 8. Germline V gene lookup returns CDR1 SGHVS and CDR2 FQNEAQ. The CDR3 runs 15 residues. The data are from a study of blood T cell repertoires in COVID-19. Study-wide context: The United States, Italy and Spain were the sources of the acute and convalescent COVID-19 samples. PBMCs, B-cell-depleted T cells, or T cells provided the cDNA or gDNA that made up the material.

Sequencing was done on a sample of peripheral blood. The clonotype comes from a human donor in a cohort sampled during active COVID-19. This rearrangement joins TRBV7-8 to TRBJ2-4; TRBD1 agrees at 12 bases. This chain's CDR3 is CASSQAGTGGFIQYF. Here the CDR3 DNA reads TGTGCCAGCAGCCAAGCGGGGACAGGGGGCTTCATTCAGTACTTC.